One sample yielded the 5 T cell receptor beta chains listed below, sequenced in a study of blood T cell repertoires in COVID-19 (dated by TCRdb to 2020 to 2022). The method was the immunoSEQ multiplex PCR assay. This is the immuneACCESS table as TCRdb keeps it, with only in-frame sequences that have V and J called. A part of the clones is gone; compared with another copy, unresolved V genes explain less than half, and the rest is unexplained. A total of about 180,000 clones appear in this sample, 87% of them only once. The ten biggest clones cover 1.5% to 2% of the sample. Sequenced material: peripheral blood. The receptor set was obtained from a woman aged 45 to 65 with acute or convalescent COVID-19.

The chain couples TRBV27 to TRBJ2-3, with 10 bases lining up with TRBD2. With 7 bases clipped from V and 3 bases from J, the junction kept 4 bases outside the gene matches. Germline assignment: CDR1 MNHEY and CDR2 SMNVEV (reference sequence). The CDR3 runs 14 residues. This CDR3 is CASMSSGSTDTQYF. As DNA, the CDR3 is TGTGCCAGCATGTCTAGCGGGAGTACAGATACGCAGTATTTT.

This chain joins TRBV7-2 and TRBJ1-1; 7 bases are shared with TRBD1. The CDR3 consists of 16 residues. J gave up 2 bases and V 0 bases, and 6 bases lay outside the gene matches. Per germline, CDR1 SGHTA and CDR2 FQGNSA. In DNA form, the CDR3 reads TGTGCCAGCAGCTTAGCACAGGGGATAGCTAACACTGAAGCTTTCTTT. It translates to CASSLAQGIANTEAFF.

The rearrangement links TRBV6-6 to TRBJ2-7, with 10 nucleotides matching TRBD2. The junction had 3 bases not matched to a gene; V was cut back by 6 bases and J by 1 base. The CDR3 sequence is 14 residues long. Germline V gives CDR1 MNHNY, CDR2 SVGAGI (reference sequence). DNA of the CDR3: TGTGCCAGCAGCCTTAGCGGGAGGTCCTACGAGCAGTACTTC. It codes for CASSLSGRSYEQYF.

The chain links TRBV3-1 (or the pseudogene TRBV3-2) to TRBJ1-2; a weak D match, TRBD1 (6 bases). Germline-derived CDR1 and CDR2 are LGHDT and YNNKEL (reference sequence). CDR3 length equals 15 residues. Trimming left V 6 bases short and J 8 bases short, with 22 bases between. CDR3 DNA: TGTGCCAGCAGTGCGGGCGTCGGGGGGCTGGGCGGCTACACCTTC. This codes for CASSAGVGGLGGYTF.

The V call is TRBV15, the J call TRBJ2-7; D gene uncertain. Germline V gene lookup returns CDR1 LNHNV and CDR2 YYDKDF (reference sequence). V lost 5 bases and J lost 2, with 7 bases in between. This CDR3 contains 12 residues. The CDR3 sequence is CATSGQTYEQYF. CDR3 in DNA: TGTGCCACCAGCGGCCAAACCTACGAGCAGTACTTC.